The next 22 T cell receptor beta chains were all read from a single sample in a study of blood T cell repertoires in COVID-19. Assay used: immunoSEQ multiplex PCR; TCRdb lists only in-frame clones, some missing. The sample has approximately 200,000 clones, approximately 88% seen once. Sequencing input: peripheral blood. These receptors all stem from a woman in her thirties with acute or convalescent COVID-19.

V and J are TRBV28 and TRBJ1-4; 9 bases line up with TRBD1. The CDR3 has 15 amino acids. Germline values: CDR1 MDHEN, CDR2 SYDVKM. After removal of 6 bases from V and 6 bases from J, the junction contained 8 bases not matched to a gene. CDR3 sequence: CASSPNRGRYEKLFF. The DNA of the CDR3 is TGTGCCAGCAGCCCAAACAGGGGGCGTTATGAAAAACTGTTTTTT.

The CDR3 reads CASSFSEEKLFF. The CDR3 DNA sequence: TGTGCCAGCAGTTTTTCGGAGGAAAAACTGTTTTTT. The chain links TRBV28 to TRBJ1-4, with D uncertain. The CDR3 runs to 12 residues. Germline loops: CDR1 MDHEN, CDR2 SYDVKM. V was pared by 3 bases and J by 8 bases, with 7 bases between.

This clone was seen more than once but under ten times. The V and J genes are TRBV5-1 and TRBJ1-4, with D uncertain. CDR1 is SGHRS, CDR2 YFSETQ, per germline. The V and J ends lost 2 bases and 2 bases respectively, with 10 bases between them. The CDR3 consists of 15 residues. The CDR3 DNA reads as TGCGCCAGCAGCTTTGGTCTCGGGACTAATGAAAAACTGTTTTTT. It encodes CASSFGLGTNEKLFF.

The chain has TRBV7-8 and TRBJ2-3; tentative D call: TRBD2 (5 bases). Trimming pared 4 bases from V and 5 bases from J, leaving 7 bases between. The CDR3 has 12 residues. Germline CDR1 and CDR2: SGHVS and FQNEAQ. This CDR3 reads CASSSGRDTQYF. The CDR3 DNA reads TGTGCCAGCAGCTCGGGGAGAGATACGCAGTATTTT.

This sequence joins TRBV7-2 and TRBJ2-7, with unresolved D. V was shortened by 2 bases and J by 3 bases, with 8 bases between the two germline ends. The CDR3 length is 13 residues. The germline CDR1 and CDR2 sequences are SGHTA and FQGNSA. The CDR3, as DNA: TGTGCCAGCAGCTTACCGGTTCTCTACGAGCAGTACTTC. Translated: CASSLPVLYEQYF.

The gene calls are TRBV30 and TRBJ2-1; 8 bases fit TRBD2. J was trimmed by 8 bases and V by 3 bases; bases with no gene match: 6. Germline V lookup: CDR1 GTSNPN, CDR2 SVGIG (reference sequence). CDR3 size: 13 residues. The CDR3 DNA reads TGTGCCTGGAGCCGGGGACTAGGAGATGAGCAGTTCTTC. Translation gives CAWSRGLGDEQFF.

There are a few counts of this clone. This sequence joins TRBV30 and TRBJ1-1, with unresolved D. Trimming took 7 bases from V and 6 from J, leaving 9 bases between them. This CDR3 has 10 residues. Germline loops: CDR1 GTSNPN, CDR2 SVGIG (reference sequence). Written as DNA, the CDR3 is TGTGCCTCCCGGAGGGCTGAAGCTTTCTTT. Its translation is CASRRAEAFF.

The J gene is TRBJ2-1, the V gene TRBV5-1; D gene uncertain. Per the germline V gene, CDR1 is SGHRS and CDR2 is YFSETQ. CDR3 length: 14 residues. Trimming removed 6 bases from V and 0 bases from J, with 10 bases in between. CDR3 in DNA: TGCGCCAGCAAACTCCGAAGCTCCTACAATGAGCAGTTCTTC. Protein product: CASKLRSSYNEQFF.

The chain combines TRBV29-1 with TRBJ2-2; 7 bases map to TRBD2. With 4 bases clipped from V and 7 bases from J, the junction kept 3 bases outside the gene matches. Germline V gene lookup returns CDR1 SQVTM and CDR2 ANQGSEA. The CDR3 sequence is 12 residues long. CDR3 DNA sequence: TGCAGCGTTGTCCGGGGGGACGGGGAGCTGTTTTTT. Translating gives CSVVRGDGELFF.

The V gene is TRBV19, the J gene TRBJ2-6; possibly TRBD1 for D (5 bases). Germline lookup yields CDR1 LNHDA and CDR2 SQIVND (reference sequence). The V gene lost 5 bases and the J gene lost 0 bases, with 8 bases spanning the gap. This CDR3 spans 15 amino acids. The CDR3 reads CASSRQSSGANVLTF. CDR3 DNA: TGTGCCAGTAGTCGACAGAGCTCTGGGGCCAACGTCCTGACTTTC.

The chain uses TRBV28 and TRBJ2-5; 8 bases are a match to TRBD2. CDR3 size: 13 residues. The germline V gene has CDR1 MDHEN and CDR2 SYDVKM. The V gene end was trimmed by 7 bases and the J gene end by 1 base; junction bases not matched to a gene: 2. The CDR3 coding sequence is TGTGCCAGCACGGGGGGGGCCCAAGAGACCCAGTACTTC. It yields the protein CASTGGAQETQYF.

This chain uses TRBV2 with TRBJ1-6; a weak D match, TRBD1 (6 bases). This CDR3 has 14 amino acids. The V end was cut by 8 bases, the J end by 7 bases, with 15 bases between. In germline, CDR1 is SNHLY, CDR2 FYNNEI. CDR3 nucleotides: TGTGCCAGCTCTATTGGACAGAGGAATTCACCCCTCCACTTT. Translating gives CASSIGQRNSPLHF.

The V gene is TRBV9, the J gene TRBJ2-1, with TRBD2 matching over 9 bases. With 0 bases clipped from V and 7 bases from J, the junction kept 5 bases outside the gene matches. Germline V gene sequence: CDR1 SGDLS, CDR2 YYNGEE. The CDR3 consists of 15 residues. The CDR3 region is CASSVVLAGQNEQFF. CDR3 nucleotides: TGTGCCAGCAGCGTAGTCCTAGCGGGACAGAATGAGCAGTTCTTC.

The rearrangement links TRBV6-5 to TRBJ2-7, with D tentatively TRBD1 (6 bases). Deletions cut 2 bases from V and 5 bases from J, with 19 bases between. The CDR3 loop spans 16 amino acids. Germline V gives CDR1 MNHEY, CDR2 SVGAGI. The CDR3 region is CASSYAPTSTGHEQYF. In DNA form, the CDR3 reads TGTGCCAGCAGTTACGCCCCCACTTCTACAGGGCACGAGCAGTACTTC.

This sequence joins TRBV11-2 and TRBJ2-4; D remains unclear. Germline values: CDR1 SGHAT, CDR2 FQNNGV. CDR3 length: 14 residues. The ends were cut back, 1 base at V and 0 bases at J, with 4 bases in the middle. CDR3 bases: TGTGCCAGCAGCTTAGCTGTAGCCAAAAACATTCAGTACTTC. This sequence encodes CASSLAVAKNIQYF.

This chain connects TRBV18 to TRBJ2-5; 7 bases match TRBD2. Per the germline V gene, CDR1 is KGHSH and CDR2 is LQKENI. J lost 3 bases, V lost 2 bases, and 3 bases had no gene match. The CDR3 loop spans 14 amino acids. The CDR3 bases are TGTGCCAGCTCACCATCGGGGGGAGAAGAGACCCAGTACTTC. Amino acid sequence: CASSPSGGEETQYF.

As DNA, the CDR3 is TGTGCCAGCATTGGGGGGGGATCCGATGAGCAGTTCTTC. Protein: CASIGGGSDEQFF. The chain links TRBV6-5 to TRBJ2-1, with 7 bases lining up with TRBD2. Germline CDR1 reads MNHEY; CDR2 reads SVGAGI. This CDR3 is 13 amino acids long. J lost 8 bases, V lost 7 bases, and 8 bases had no gene match.

This chain joins TRBV29-1 and TRBJ2-1; D perhaps matches TRBD2 (6 bases). V shed 7 bases and J shed 10 bases, with 14 bases lying between them. CDR3 size: 11 residues. Germline V lookup: CDR1 SQVTM, CDR2 ANQGSEA. The CDR3 reads CSGRRAQEQFF. In DNA form, the CDR3 reads TGCAGCGGGCGGAGGGCCCAAGAGCAGTTCTTC.

This chain uses TRBV5-1 with TRBJ2-3; possible D gene TRBD2, 6 bases. This CDR3 spans 15 amino acids. Per germline, CDR1 SGHRS and CDR2 YFSETQ. The V end lost 0 bases, the J end lost 1 base, and 9 bases lay between the germline ends. CDR3 nucleotides: TGCGCCAGCAGCTTGGGATCTAGCGGCACAGATACGCAGTATTTT. It translates to CASSLGSSGTDTQYF.

V and J are TRBV28 and TRBJ2-6; a weak D match, TRBD1 (5 bases). Trimming pared 6 bases from V and 0 bases from J, leaving 9 bases between. Germline CDR1 MDHEN, CDR2 SYDVKM. CDR3 length equals 15 residues. The CDR3 spells CASSSQDSGANVLTF. In DNA form, the CDR3 reads TGTGCCAGCAGCTCACAGGACTCTGGGGCCAACGTCCTGACTTTC.

The V call is TRBV11-3, the J call TRBJ2-5, with 9 bases that match TRBD2. Germline V gene lookup returns CDR1 SGHNT and CDR2 YENEEA. The CDR3 length is 15 residues. The V gene end was trimmed by 1 base and the J gene end by 2 bases; junction bases not matched to a gene: 2. The CDR3 DNA reads as TGTGCCAGCAGCTTAGGGACTAGCGAACAAGAGACCCAGTACTTC. Protein: CASSLGTSEQETQYF.

The J gene is TRBJ2-7, the V gene TRBV5-1; the D is unclear. The ends were cut back, 0 bases at V and 2 bases at J, with 12 bases in the middle. The V gene's germline CDR1 is SGHRS and CDR2 YFSETQ. This CDR3 has 15 amino acids. The DNA of the CDR3 is TGCGCCAGCAGCTTGGGGGTAGCTGAAACCTACGAGCAGTACTTC. It codes for CASSLGVAETYEQYF.